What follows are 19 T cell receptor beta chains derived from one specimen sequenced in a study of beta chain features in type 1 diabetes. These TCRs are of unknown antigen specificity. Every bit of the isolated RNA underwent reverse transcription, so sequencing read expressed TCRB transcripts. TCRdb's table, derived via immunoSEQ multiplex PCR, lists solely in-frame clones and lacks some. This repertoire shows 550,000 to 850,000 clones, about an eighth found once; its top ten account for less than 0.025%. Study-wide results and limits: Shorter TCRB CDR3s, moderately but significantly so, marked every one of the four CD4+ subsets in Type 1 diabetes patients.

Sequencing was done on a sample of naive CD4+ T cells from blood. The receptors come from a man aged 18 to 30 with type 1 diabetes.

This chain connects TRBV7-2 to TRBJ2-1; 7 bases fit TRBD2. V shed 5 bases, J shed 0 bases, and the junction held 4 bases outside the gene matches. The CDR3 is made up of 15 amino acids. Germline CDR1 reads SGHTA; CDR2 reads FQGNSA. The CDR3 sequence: CASSLWTSSYNEQFF. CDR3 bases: TGTGCCAGCAGCCTGTGGACTAGCTCCTACAATGAGCAGTTCTTC.

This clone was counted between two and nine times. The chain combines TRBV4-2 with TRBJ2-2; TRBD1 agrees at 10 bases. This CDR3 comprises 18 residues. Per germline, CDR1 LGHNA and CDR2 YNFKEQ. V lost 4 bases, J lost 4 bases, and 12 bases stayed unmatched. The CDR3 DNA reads TGTGCCAGCAGCCTACCGGGACAGGGGAAAGGATCCACCGGGGAGCTGTTTTTT. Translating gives CASSLPGQGKGSTGELFF.

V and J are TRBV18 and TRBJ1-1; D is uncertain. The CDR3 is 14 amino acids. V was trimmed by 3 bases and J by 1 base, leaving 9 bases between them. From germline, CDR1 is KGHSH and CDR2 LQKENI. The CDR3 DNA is TGTGCCAGCTCACCTGCCTTGGGGAACACTGAAGCTTTCTTT. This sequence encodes CASSPALGNTEAFF.

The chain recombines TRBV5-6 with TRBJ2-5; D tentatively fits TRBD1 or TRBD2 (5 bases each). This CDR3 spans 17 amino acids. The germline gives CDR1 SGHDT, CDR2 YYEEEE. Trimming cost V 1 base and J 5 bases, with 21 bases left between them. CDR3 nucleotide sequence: TGTGCCAGCAGCTTGAATGAGGGACCAAAAAAGCGGGAGACCCAGTACTTC. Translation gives CASSLNEGPKKRETQYF.

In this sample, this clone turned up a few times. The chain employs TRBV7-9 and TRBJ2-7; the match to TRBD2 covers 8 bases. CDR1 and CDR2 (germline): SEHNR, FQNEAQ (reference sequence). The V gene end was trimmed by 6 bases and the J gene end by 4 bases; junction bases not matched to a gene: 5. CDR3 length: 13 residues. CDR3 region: CASRLADNYEQYF. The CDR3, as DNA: TGTGCCAGCAGACTAGCGGATAATTACGAGCAGTACTTC.

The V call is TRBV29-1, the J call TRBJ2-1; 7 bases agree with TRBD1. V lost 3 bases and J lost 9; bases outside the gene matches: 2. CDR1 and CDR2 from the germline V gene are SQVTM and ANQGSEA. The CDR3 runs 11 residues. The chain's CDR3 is CSVDKGAEQFF. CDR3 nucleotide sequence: TGCAGCGTTGATAAGGGGGCTGAGCAGTTCTTC.

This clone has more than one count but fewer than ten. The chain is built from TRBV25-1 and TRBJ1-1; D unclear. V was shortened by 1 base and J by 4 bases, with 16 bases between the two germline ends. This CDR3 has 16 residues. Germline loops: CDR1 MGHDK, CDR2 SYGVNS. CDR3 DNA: TGTGCCAGCAGTGAATCAGCCGGTCGGGGAAGCACTGAAGCTTTCTTT. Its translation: CASSESAGRGSTEAFF. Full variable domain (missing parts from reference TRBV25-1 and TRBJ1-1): EADIYQTPRYLVIGTGKKITLECSQTMGHDKMYWYQQDPGMELHLIHYSYGVNSTEKGDLSSESTVSRIRTEHFPLTLESARPSHTSQYLCASSESAGRGSTEAFFGQGTRLTVV.

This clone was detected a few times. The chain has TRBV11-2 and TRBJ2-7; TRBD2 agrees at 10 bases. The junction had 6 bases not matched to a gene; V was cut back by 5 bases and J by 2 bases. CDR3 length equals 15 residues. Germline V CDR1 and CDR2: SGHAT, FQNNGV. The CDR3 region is CASSQSGGDPYEQYF. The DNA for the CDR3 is TGTGCCAGCAGCCAAAGCGGGGGGGATCCCTACGAGCAGTACTTC.

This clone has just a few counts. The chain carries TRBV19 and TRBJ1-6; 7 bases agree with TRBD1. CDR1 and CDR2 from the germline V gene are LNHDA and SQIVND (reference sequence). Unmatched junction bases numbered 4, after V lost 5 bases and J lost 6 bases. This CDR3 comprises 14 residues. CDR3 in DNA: TGTGCCAGTAGTTGGACAGGTCTTAATTCACCCCTCCACTTT. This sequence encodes CASSWTGLNSPLHF.

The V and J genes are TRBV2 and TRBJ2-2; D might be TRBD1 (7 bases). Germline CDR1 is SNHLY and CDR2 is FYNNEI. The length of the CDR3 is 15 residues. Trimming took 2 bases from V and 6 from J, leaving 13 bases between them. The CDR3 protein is CASSELQGRSGELFF. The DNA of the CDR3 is TGTGCCAGCAGTGAACTACAGGGGAGGTCCGGGGAGCTGTTTTTT.

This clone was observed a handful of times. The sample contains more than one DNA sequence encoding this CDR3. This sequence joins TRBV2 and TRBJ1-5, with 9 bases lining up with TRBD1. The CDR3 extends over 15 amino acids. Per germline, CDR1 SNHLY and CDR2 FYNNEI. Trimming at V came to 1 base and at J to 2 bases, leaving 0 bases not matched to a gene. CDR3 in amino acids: CASSEGTGGNQPQHF. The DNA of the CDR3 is TGTGCCAGCAGTGAAGGGACAGGGGGCAATCAGCCCCAGCATTTT.

CDR3 sequence: CASSYGKPYGYTF. The CDR3 DNA reads TGTGCCAGCAGTTACGGGAAGCCCTATGGCTACACCTTC. This chain uses TRBV6-5 with TRBJ1-2; D is uncertain. The CDR3 has 13 amino acids. The V end lost 2 bases, the J end lost 4 bases, and 8 bases lay between the germline ends. CDR1 and CDR2 (germline): MNHEY, SVGAGI.

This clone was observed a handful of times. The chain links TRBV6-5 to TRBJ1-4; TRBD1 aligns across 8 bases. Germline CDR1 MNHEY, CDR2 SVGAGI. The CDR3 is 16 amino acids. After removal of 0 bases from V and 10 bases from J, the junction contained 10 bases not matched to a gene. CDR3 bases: TGTGCCAGCAGTTACTCCCGGGACAGGTTAATGAGAAAACTGTTTTTT. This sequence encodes CASSYSRDRLMRKLFF.

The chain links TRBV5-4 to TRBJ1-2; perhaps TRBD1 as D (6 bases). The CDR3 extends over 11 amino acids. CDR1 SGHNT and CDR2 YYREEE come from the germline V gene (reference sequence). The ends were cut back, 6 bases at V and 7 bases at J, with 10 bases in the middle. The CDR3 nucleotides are TGTGCCAGCAAGGGGGATGGTGGCTACACCTTC. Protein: CASKGDGGYTF.

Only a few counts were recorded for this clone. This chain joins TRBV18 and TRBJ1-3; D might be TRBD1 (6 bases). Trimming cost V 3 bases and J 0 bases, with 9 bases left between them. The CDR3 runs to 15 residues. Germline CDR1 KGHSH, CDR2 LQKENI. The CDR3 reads CASSPQGNSGNTIYF. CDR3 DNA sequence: TGTGCCAGCTCACCGCAGGGGAACTCTGGAAACACCATATATTTT.

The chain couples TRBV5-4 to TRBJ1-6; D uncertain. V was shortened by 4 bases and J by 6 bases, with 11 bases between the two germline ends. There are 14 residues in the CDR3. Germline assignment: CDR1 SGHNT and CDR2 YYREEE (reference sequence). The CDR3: CASSPRQVNSPLHF. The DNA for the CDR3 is TGTGCCAGCAGCCCTCGGCAGGTTAATTCACCCCTCCACTTT. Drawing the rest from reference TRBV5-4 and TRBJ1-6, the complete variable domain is ETGVTQSPTHLIKTRGQQVTLRCSSQSGHNTVSWYQQALGQGPQFIFQYYREEENGRGNFPPRFSGLQFPNYSSELNVNALELDDSALYLCASSPRQVNSPLHFGNGTRLTVT.

This CDR3 is CASSLAQQSEVEKLFF. The CDR3 DNA sequence: TGTGCCAGCAGCTTAGCGCAGCAGTCCGAAGTCGAAAAACTGTTTTTT. The rearrangement links TRBV7-2 to TRBJ1-4; D unclear. This CDR3 is 16 amino acids long. The germline gives CDR1 SGHTA, CDR2 FQGNSA. Trimming cost V 0 bases and J 8 bases, with 16 bases left between them.

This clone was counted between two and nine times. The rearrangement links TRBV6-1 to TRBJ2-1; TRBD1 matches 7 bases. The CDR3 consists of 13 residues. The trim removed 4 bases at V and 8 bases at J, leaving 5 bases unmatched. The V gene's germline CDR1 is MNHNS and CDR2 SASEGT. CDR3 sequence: CASSGRTGDEQFF. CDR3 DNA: TGTGCCAGCAGTGGGCGGACAGGCGATGAGCAGTTCTTC.

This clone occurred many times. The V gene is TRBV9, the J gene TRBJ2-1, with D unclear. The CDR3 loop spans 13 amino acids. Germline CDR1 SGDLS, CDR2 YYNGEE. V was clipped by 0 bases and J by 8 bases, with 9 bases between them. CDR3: CASSVGPDHEQFF. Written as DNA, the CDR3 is TGTGCCAGCAGCGTAGGGCCGGACCATGAGCAGTTCTTC.